This T cell receptor (beta chain) was sequenced in a study of T cell clusters in autoimmune cytopenias (dated by TCRdb to between 2018 and 2021). A note on the overall study: The approximately 15 chronic lymphocytic leukemia controls had received no treatment and did not have autoimmune cytopenia; the mean age was roughly 71 years, the median age was roughly 59 years, and 4 to 6 were female. The study aimed to test whether autoimmune cytopenia patients carry a disease-specific immune repertoire signature usable as a blood-based biomarker. Per sample, TRB sequencing gave a median depth of about 53,000 reads and a median of 2,350 distinct TRB clonotypes. In autoimmune cytopenia patients, peripheral blood TRB and IGH repertoires were sequenced during active disease and over treatment follow-up, together with healthy, CLL and autoimmune hepatitis controls. For primary cytopenia, the controls were around 25 age-matched healthy donors, and for secondary cytopenia, the controls were around 15 age-matched CLL patients.

Study-level results and caveats: TRB repertoire shifts, with less even repertoires in secondary cytopenia and CLL, mostly reflected lymphoma bias rather than autoimmunity. GLIPH suggested that primary autoimmune cytopenia patients lacked physiological T cell clusters: some 53 clusters were exclusive to healthy donors versus 15 to 20 exclusive to patients. In the comparison of secondary cytopenia with CLL, the cluster-lack signature was not observed, apparently because the dominant lymphoma-associated repertoire masked the signature. The T cell clusters were defined in silico only, and their functional role remained to be validated experimentally. Healthy donors showed almost three-fold more exclusive TRB clusters than active autoimmune hepatitis patients, consistent with an autoimmunity-wide signature.

To amplify TRB rearrangements, a touch-down multiplex PCR protocol was run with the TRB-A and TRB-B primer pools combined in a single tube. Illumina adapters and sample indices were added to the amplicons through two consecutive PCR reactions performed with Phusion HS II polymerase. After gel purification with the NucleoSpin Gel and PCR Clean-up kit, the amplicons were quantified by Qubit and checked for quality on an Agilent 2100 Bioanalyzer. Sequencing of the libraries was done on an Illumina MiSeq with 600-cycle, single-indexed, paired-end runs. The paper's processing steps were these. Alignment and assembly of TRB reads were performed with MiXCR version 2.1.12 and the default MiXCR reference library. A clone was defined by each unique CDR3 nucleotide sequence, and analysis was restricted to productive sequences with at least two reads. Alpha-parameterized diversity profiles (alpha 0 to 5), including the Shannon (alpha 1) and Simpson (alpha 2) indices, were computed with an R script to assess repertoire diversity. The tcR package was used to compute combinatorial TRB VJ usage, which was then compared between cohorts by principal component analysis with ade4. Using GLIPH, TCRbeta CDR3s were clustered on pairs of cohorts matched for age and read depth, and a Wilcoxon test was used to compare cluster frequencies. Reprocessed by TCRdb, the reads give a single entry per CDR3 protein sequence, without DNA. The V and J calls come from TCRdb's annotation, not from the publication. The table of this sample itemizes about 5,000 distinct CDR3 sequences. Around 59% of the sample is in the top ten clones.

From the cysteine through the phenylalanine, the CDR3 covers 15 amino acids. No DNA is given. TRB amplification used around 250 ng of peripheral blood genomic DNA, 30,000 to 40,000 genome equivalents, per sample. In regard to this clonotype: Its recognized antigen is unknown.

The sample was also linked to a second study, of T cell repertoires in aging, cancer and after chemotherapy. The second study, in turn, reports: The donors fell into six age groups ranging from 30 or younger to 70 or older, and each group had at least three individuals. In the hematological group, the paired samples taken before and after chemotherapy came from chronic lymphocytic leukemia patients given fludarabine- or bendamustine-based regimens. Some 9 million TCR reads were contained in the full dataset. Untreated patients with hematological or solid cancers showed significantly lower blood TCR diversity and higher clonality than age-matched healthy donors. In healthy donors, the decline in TCR diversity with age was mainly explained by loss of richness, whereas in cancer patients loss of evenness was also found to contribute. In both cancer cohorts, the median generation probability rose over the chemotherapy interval, which suggests that the repertoire was reconstituted through rebound thymic output. According to the authors, the repertoire data do not permit conclusions about immunological memory after chemotherapy. Lymphoid organ infiltration was present in hematological cancer patients, and this infiltration may itself impair thymic emigration or peripheral T cell expansion. The study profiled peripheral blood TCR beta repertoires from healthy donors and cancer patients to examine immunoaging and T cell reconstitution after chemotherapy. Alongside some 100 healthy donors serving as a reference group, the cohort included 200 to 250 cancer patients, of whom some 91 had hematological cancers and some 130 had solid cancers. MiXCR versions 2.12 and 3.0.5 were used to process the TRB sequences. The repertoire metrics were Shannon diversity, evenness, clonality (defined as one minus evenness), and alpha-parameterized diversity profiles covering alpha 0 to 5. The IGoR algorithm was used to compute generation probabilities of clones in paired pre- and post-chemotherapy samples.

The rearranged chain carries TRBV12-3 or TRBV12-4 and TRBJ2-4; the TCRdb D gene call, TRBD1, has no DNA to confirm it. Input material: peripheral blood. The sequence came from a human donor with chronic lymphocytic leukemia. The donor label of this sample is uncertain. CDR3 protein: CASSKLTGTKNIQYF.